The rows below give T cell receptor beta chains drawn from one sample of a study of T cell repertoires in cytomegalovirus infection. TCRdb redid the calling of the reads with MiXCR, one entry per CDR3 protein. The table lists around 140,000 distinct CDR3 sequences, roughly 6.5% of them singletons. The sequencing sample was made of PBMCs. The receptors were sampled from a human donor in good health (CMV status not recorded). Some clones in this sample may be carry-over from other donors' samples. The CDR3 runs from the conserved cysteine through the conserved F or W. The D gene is left open where the match is weak. Clone size, where shown, is once, few, many, or a class for clones that have expanded.

j_call,clone_size,cdr3_length,v_call,d_call,cdr3_nt,cdr3_aa
TRBJ2-3,many,14,TRBV7-2,NA,TGTGCCAGCAGCCCGCTTAGAGGCACAGATACGCAGTATTTT,CASSPLRGTDTQYF
TRBJ2-1,many,15,TRBV7-2,TRBD2,TGTGCCAGCAGCCCAAGGACTAGCGACTACAATGAGCAGTTCTTC,CASSPRTSDYNEQFF
TRBJ2-5,many,15,TRBV15,TRBD1,TGTGCCACCAGCAGGGCCCCCGGGACAGGGGAGACCCAGTACTTC,CATSRAPGTGETQYF
TRBJ2-3,NA,15,TRBV7-9,NA,TGTGCCAGCAGCGCTTTGGGGGCTAGCACAGATACGCAGTATTTT,CASSALGASTDTQYF
TRBJ1-5,many,13,TRBV7-2,NA,TGTGCCAGCAGCGGTGACAGCAATCAGCCCCAGCATTTT,CASSGDSNQPQHF
TRBJ2-1,NA,15,TRBV7-9,NA,TGTGCCAGCAGCATCGGCCGGCCATCATACAATGAGCAGTTCTTC,CASSIGRPSYNEQFF
TRBJ1-1,few,16,TRBV6-2/TRBV6-3,NA,TGTGCCAGCAGTTACATCAAAGGACGCGTAGGCGCTGAAGCTTTCTTT,CASSYIKGRVGAEAFF
TRBJ1-6,many,12,TRBV7-2,NA,TGTGCCAGCAGCTTAGGAAATTCACCCCTCCACTTT,CASSLGNSPLHF
TRBJ2-5,few,14,TRBV20-1,TRBD1,TGCAGTGCTGTACAGACAGGGCCGCAAGAGACCCAGTACTTC,CSAVQTGPQETQYF
TRBJ1-1,many,12,TRBV7-2,NA,TGTGCCAGCAGCTTAGATAACACTGAAGCTTTCTTT,CASSLDNTEAFF
TRBJ2-5,many,14,TRBV7-2,NA,TGTGCCAGCAGCTTAAACGGGGGCTGGGAGACCCAGTACTTC,CASSLNGGWETQYF
TRBJ2-2,many,17,TRBV28,NA,TGTGCCAGCAGTCCCTTTTTGTTTGGGTCTAGCACCGGGGAGCTGTTTTTT,CASSPFLFGSSTGELFF
TRBJ2-1,many,11,TRBV7-2,NA,TGTGCCAGCAGCCCGGGGTATGAGCAGTTCTTC,CASSPGYEQFF
TRBJ1-1,many,14,TRBV12-3/TRBV12-4,NA,TGTGCCAGCAGTTTACTTCAGGGTATTGCTGAAGCTTTCTTT,CASSLLQGIAEAFF
TRBJ1-2,few,15,TRBV4-1,TRBD1,TGCGCCAGCAGCCAGGGACAGGGTCGGAACTATGGCTACACCTTC,CASSQGQGRNYGYTF
TRBJ2-1,many,16,TRBV20-1,NA,TGCAGTGCTAGAGTGGGCGCGACGGCTTCCTACAATGAGCAGTTCTTC,CSARVGATASYNEQFF
TRBJ2-5,many,16,TRBV7-2,NA,TGTGCCAGCAGCTTACCATTGGGACACACCCAAGAGACCCAGTACTTC,CASSLPLGHTQETQYF
TRBJ2-3,many,16,TRBV2,NA,TGTGCCGTCGGCTTTGGGGGCCTCCCCCAGTGGGATACGCAGTATTTT,CAVGFGGLPQWDTQYF
TRBJ1-1,many,16,TRBV18,NA,TGTGCCAGCTCATTCGGACAGCTAACTCTGAACACTGAAGCTTTCTTT,CASSFGQLTLNTEAFF